This T cell receptor (beta chain) was captured by sequencing in a study of shared clonotypes between healthy human individuals. About the study: Ranging from 18 to 49 in age, donors were a couple of women and three men.

Sequenced by immunoSEQ multiplex PCR; TCRdb stores in-frame clones only, minus some. The sample includes approximately 2.5 million clones, 93% seen only once; the top ten take about 0.39%. CD4+ cells underwent separation, giving CD45RA+ naive and CD45RA-negative memory subsets. Germline V CDR1 and CDR2: MNHEY, SMNVEV (reference sequence). V was shortened by 1 base and J by 2 bases, with 5 bases between the two germline ends. CDR3 length equals 14 residues. The sample consisted of naive CD4+ T cells from PBMCs. Sample subset: CD45RA+ positively selected. The receptor comes from a man between 18 and 29 years old in good health. Some clones in this sample may be carry-over from other donors' samples. This chain joins TRBV27 and TRBJ2-2; D unclear. The CDR3 is CASSLLQNTGELFF. In DNA, the CDR3 is TGTGCCAGCAGTTTATTACAAAACACCGGGGAGCTGTTTTTT.